Below are 18 T cell receptor beta chains sequenced from a single sample in a study of T cells in Graves' hyperthyroidism and ophthalmopathy. There were TCR beta CDR3 regions amplified from RNA transcripts. RT-PCR in the first round (using the HTBI primer set) targeted the TCR CDR3. MiXCR, applied by TCRdb to the multiplex PCR reads, yields one record per CDR3 protein. The sample includes about 770,000 distinct CDR3 sequences, under 20% of them seen just once. Material for sequencing was blood. Receptor source: a woman between 50 and 59 years old with Graves' hyperthyroidism that later progressed to Graves' ophthalmopathy.

In its sample, this clonotype was seen many times. DNA of the CDR3: TGTGCCAGCAGCGCTCTACAGGGTGGGGATATATACGAGCAGTACTTC. This codes for CASSALQGGDIYEQYF. V and J are TRBV9 and TRBJ2-7; a possible D gene is TRBD1 (6 bases). This CDR3 contains 16 residues. Germline CDR1 and CDR2: SGDLS and YYNGEE. V lost 3 bases to trimming and J lost 4 bases, with 20 bases between them. Full variable domain (outside the CDR3, taken from reference TRBV9 and TRBJ2-7): DSGVTQTPKHLITATGQRVTLRCSPRSGDLSVYWYQQSLDQGLQFLIQYYNGEERAKGNILERFSAQQFPDLHSELNLSSLELGDSALYFCASSALQGGDIYEQYFGPGTRLTVT.

The chain is built from TRBV4-2 and TRBJ1-2; 7 positions match TRBD1. V gave up 4 bases and J gave up 5 bases; unmatched junction bases: 10. The germline gives CDR1 LGHNA, CDR2 YNFKEQ. CDR3 length: 15 amino acids. This chain's CDR3 is CASSPRDSYTYGYTF. CDR3 nucleotides: TGTGCCAGCAGCCCCCGGGACAGCTATACTTATGGCTACACCTTC.

This clonotype was detected a few times. CDR3 region: CASSIIGQRNIRSEKLFF. The CDR3, as DNA: TGTGCCAGTAGTATAATTGGACAGCGAAACATCAGGAGTGAAAAACTGTTTTTT. The V call is TRBV19, the J call TRBJ1-4, with D maybe TRBD1 (6 bases). There are 18 residues in the CDR3. V was trimmed by 2 bases and J by 7 bases, leaving 23 bases between them. Germline assignment: CDR1 LNHDA and CDR2 SQIVND (reference sequence).

CDR3 sequence reads: CASSLRGDAYEQYF. The CDR3 nucleotides are TGTGCCAGCAGCTTAAGGGGAGATGCCTACGAGCAGTACTTC. This chain uses TRBV11-3 with TRBJ2-7; the D gene could be TRBD1 or TRBD2 (5 bases each). Germline loops: CDR1 SGHNT, CDR2 YENEEA. The CDR3 totals 14 residues. Trimming stripped 2 bases from V and 2 bases from J, with 10 bases between. Looking up the rest from reference TRBV11-3 and TRBJ2-7 gives the full variable domain: EAGVVQSPRYKIIEKKQPVAFWCNPISGHNTLYWYLQNLGQGPELLIRYENEEAVDDSQLPKDRFSAERLKGVDSTLKIQPAELGDSAVYLCASSLRGDAYEQYFGPGTRLTVT.

Points on this clonotype: Compared with germline, one end of the junction differs, possibly owing to a read error. The chain has TRBV5-1 and TRBJ2-7, with 7 positions matching TRBD2. The CDR3 has 14 residues. From germline, CDR1 is SGHRS and CDR2 YFSETQ. The CDR3 is CASSFRLATYEQCF. As DNA, the CDR3 is TGCGCCAGCAGCTTTCGACTAGCTACCTACGAGCAGTGCTTC. The variable domain in full, with the rest retrieved from reference TRBV5-1 and TRBJ2-7, is KAGVTQTPRYLIKTRGQQVTLSCSPISGHRSVSWYQQTPGQGLQFLFEYFSETQRNKGNFPGRFSGRQFSNSRSEMNVSTLELGDSALYLCASSFRLATYEQCFGPGTRLTVT.

A few counts support this clonotype. The chain recombines TRBV6-1 with TRBJ2-1; 8 bases agree with TRBD2. The CDR3 has 15 residues. J gave up 9 bases and V 8 bases, and 15 bases lay outside the gene matches. Looked up from germline, CDR1 is MNHNS and CDR2 is SASEGT. The CDR3 loop reads CASSPIGTRVSEQFF. Here the CDR3 DNA reads TGTGCCAGCTCCCCAATCGGGACTAGGGTGTCTGAGCAGTTCTTC.

The J gene is TRBJ2-3, the V gene TRBV20-1; either TRBD1 or TRBD2 may fit D (6 bases each). The germline V and J ends were trimmed by 0 bases and 6 bases, with 16 bases remaining between them. Germline loops: CDR1 DFQATT, CDR2 SNEGSKA (reference sequence). The CDR3 contains 15 residues. CDR3 sequence: CSARDRRGLGDTQYF. DNA for the CDR3: TGCAGTGCTAGAGATCGTCGGGGGCTGGGGGATACGCAGTATTTT.

This chain joins TRBV20-1 and TRBJ1-1, with 9 bases identical to TRBD1. The J segment lost 11 bases and the V segment lost 3 bases, leaving 10 bases of the junction unmatched. The CDR3 length is 13 residues. CDR1 is DFQATT, CDR2 SNEGSKA, per germline (reference sequence). As DNA, the CDR3 is TGCAGTGCTAGCAACAGGGGGCTTGGTTACGCTTTCTTT. Protein product: CSASNRGLGYAFF.

This clonotype was counted between two and nine times. A much larger clone is a single base away; this may be a read error. This rearrangement joins TRBV3-1 to TRBJ2-3; 9 nucleotides agree with TRBD1. The CDR3 is 15 residues long. The V and J ends lost 4 bases and 8 bases, in that order; junction bases with no gene match: 10. Germline values: CDR1 LGHDT, CDR2 YNNKEL (reference sequence). CDR3 DNA sequence: TGTGCCAGCAGCCCCGGGACAGGGATTTTGAGTACGCAGTATTTT. Its translation is CASSPGTGILSTQYF.

This chain links TRBV2 with TRBJ1-5, with 7 nucleotides matching TRBD1. Looked up from germline, CDR1 is SNHLY and CDR2 is FYNNEI. J was trimmed by 2 bases and V by 5 bases; bases with no gene match: 6. CDR3 length: 15 residues. The CDR3 region is CASSYGTERNQPQHF. The CDR3 nucleotides are TGTGCCAGCAGTTACGGGACAGAACGCAATCAGCCCCAGCATTTT.

This chain links TRBV3-1 with TRBJ1-4, with TRBD1 matching over 7 bases. CDR3 size: 14 residues. The germline CDR1 and CDR2 sequences are LGHDT and YNNKEL (reference sequence). Losses at the gene ends were 4 bases for V and 7 bases for J; bases not matched to a gene: 6. CDR3 DNA sequence: TGTGCCAGCAGCCCCGACAGGGTGGGTGAAAAACTGTTTTTT. It specifies CASSPDRVGEKLFF.

This clonotype was recorded many times. The J gene is TRBJ2-7, the V gene TRBV11-2; D ambiguous. CDR3 length: 15 residues. In germline, CDR1 is SGHAT, CDR2 FQNNGV. The germline V and J ends were trimmed by 0 bases and 2 bases, with 11 bases remaining between them. The CDR3 spells CASSLDPGLTYEQYF. The CDR3 region has the DNA TGTGCCAGCAGCTTAGACCCGGGCCTAACCTACGAGCAGTACTTC.

The chain uses TRBV7-9 and TRBJ2-5; maybe TRBD2 (6 bases). Germline loops: CDR1 SEHNR, CDR2 FQNEAQ (reference sequence). The CDR3 extends over 16 amino acids. V lost 5 bases and J 5 bases, leaving 21 bases between the germline ends. As DNA, the CDR3 is TGTGCCAGCAGCCAACCAGTCCGGGGGAAATCGGAGACCCAGTACTTC. Translation: CASSQPVRGKSETQYF. The entire variable domain, with the rest obtained from reference TRBV7-9 and TRBJ2-5, is as follows: DTGVSQNPRHKITKRGQNVTFRCDPISEHNRLYWYRQTLGQGPEFLTYFQNEAQLEKSRLLSDRFSAERPKGSFSTLEIQRTEQGDSAMYLCASSQPVRGKSETQYFGPGTRLLVL.

This clonotype was seen ten or more times. V gene TRBV20-1 combines with J gene TRBJ1-1; D possibly corresponds to TRBD1 (5 bases). The length of the CDR3 is 16 residues. Per the germline V gene, CDR1 is DFQATT and CDR2 is SNEGSKA (reference sequence). Trimming cost V 2 bases and J 1 base, with 17 bases left between them. The CDR3 DNA sequence: TGCAGTGCTAGACGGGACGGAACGGGTAGGAACACTGAAGCTTTCTTT. Protein product: CSARRDGTGRNTEAFF.

The chain links TRBV5-1 to TRBJ2-5; the D call may be TRBD1 or TRBD2 (5 bases each). The CDR3 runs 14 residues. V was clipped by 2 bases and J by 5 bases, with 13 bases between them. Germline-derived CDR1 and CDR2 are SGHRS and YFSETQ. The CDR3 region is CASSFGTAAETQYF. CDR3 sequence (DNA): TGCGCCAGCAGCTTCGGGACGGCGGCGGAGACCCAGTACTTC.

This clonotype was seen repeatedly, ten times or more. The chain carries TRBV11-2 and TRBJ2-3, with TRBD2 matching over 13 bases. Germline V gives CDR1 SGHAT, CDR2 FQNNGV. Trimming took 5 bases from V and 6 from J; bases not matched to a gene: 8. The CDR3 is 16 residues long. This chain's CDR3 is CASSPGTSGERDTQYF. The CDR3 nucleotides read TGTGCCAGCAGCCCGGGGACTAGCGGGGAGAGGGATACGCAGTATTTT.

This clonotype was observed at least ten times. V usage is TRBV11-2 and J usage is TRBJ1-1; the D is unclear. The V and J ends lost 6 bases and 2 bases respectively, with 4 bases between them. This CDR3 contains 11 residues. Germline V CDR1 and CDR2: SGHAT, FQNNGV. The CDR3 sequence is CASSRNTEAFF. The CDR3 DNA reads as TGTGCCAGCAGTCGTAACACTGAAGCTTTCTTT.

This clonotype appeared many times. The CDR3 bases are TGTGCCAGCAGCCAAGACCGAACTAGCGGTGCGACGCAGTATTTT. Amino acid sequence: CASSQDRTSGATQYF. The chain recombines TRBV3-1 with TRBJ2-3; 8 bases agree with TRBD2. Germline CDR1 and CDR2: LGHDT and YNNKEL (reference sequence). Germline trimming cut 0 bases from V and 9 bases from J; bases unmatched to any gene: 8. The CDR3 spans 15 residues.